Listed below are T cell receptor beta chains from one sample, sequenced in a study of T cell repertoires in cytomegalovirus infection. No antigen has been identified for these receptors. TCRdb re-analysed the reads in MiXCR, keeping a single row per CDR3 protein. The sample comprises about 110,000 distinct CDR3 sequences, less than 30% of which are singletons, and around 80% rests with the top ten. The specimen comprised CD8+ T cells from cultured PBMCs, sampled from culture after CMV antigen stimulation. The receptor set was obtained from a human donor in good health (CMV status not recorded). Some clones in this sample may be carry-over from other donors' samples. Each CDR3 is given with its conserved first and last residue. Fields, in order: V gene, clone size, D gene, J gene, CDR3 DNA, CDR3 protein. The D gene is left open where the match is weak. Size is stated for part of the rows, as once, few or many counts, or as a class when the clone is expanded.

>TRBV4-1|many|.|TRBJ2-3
TGCGCCAGCAGCCATGCGTCGGTGGGGAGAACAGATACGCAGTATTTT
CASSHASVGRTDTQYF
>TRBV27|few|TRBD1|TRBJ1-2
TGTGCCAGCAGTTCCGGACAGGGGGCTAGTGGCTACACCTTC
CASSSGQGASGYTF
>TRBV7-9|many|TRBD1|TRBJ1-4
TGTGCCAGCAGCTCGCAGGGGGCGGGTAATGAAAAACTGTTTTTT
CASSSQGAGNEKLFF
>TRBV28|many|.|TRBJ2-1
TGTGCCAGCAGTTCGCCGGGATCTGGCGATGAGCAGTTCTTC
CASSSPGSGDEQFF
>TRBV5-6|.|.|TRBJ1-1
TGTGCCAGCAGCTTGACAAGAGGTTTGCCTGAAGCTTTCTTT
CASSLTRGLPEAFF
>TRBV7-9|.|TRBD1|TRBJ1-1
TGTGCCAGCACGCGACAGGGGGACCGGAACACTGAAGCTTTCTTT
CASTRQGDRNTEAFF
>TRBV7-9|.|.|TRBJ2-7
TGTGCCAGCAGCTCCAGGACGCACCACCCCGGGTGGGACGAGCAGTACTTC
CASSSRTHHPGWDEQYF
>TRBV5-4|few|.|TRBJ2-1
TGTGCCAGCAGGACCGACACCCACAATGAGCAGTTCTTC
CASRTDTHNEQFF
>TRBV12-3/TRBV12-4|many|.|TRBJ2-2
TGTGCCAGCAGTTCTACCACGAACACCGGGGAGCTGTTTTTT
CASSSTTNTGELFF
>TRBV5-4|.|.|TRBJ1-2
TGTGCCAGCAGCTTGACAGCCGGCTATGGCTACACCTTC
CASSLTAGYGYTF
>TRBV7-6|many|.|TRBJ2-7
TGTGCCAGCAGCTACCGGGGAGATACCTACGAGCAGTACTTC
CASSYRGDTYEQYF
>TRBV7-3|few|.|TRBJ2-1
TGTGCCAGCAGCTTACACCCTGGGACCGAACAGTTCTTC
CASSLHPGTEQFF
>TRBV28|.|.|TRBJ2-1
TGTGCCAGCAGTTACTGGGTTCGCGGTAATGAGCAGTTCTTC
CASSYWVRGNEQFF
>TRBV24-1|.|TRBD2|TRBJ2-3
TGTGCCACCAGTGATTACGGGGGGGCGGCAGATACGCAGTATTTT
CATSDYGGAADTQYF
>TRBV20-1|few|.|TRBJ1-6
TGCAGTGCTAGTCTGGTACAGGGAGGTAGCTCACCCCTCCACTTT
CSASLVQGGSSPLHF
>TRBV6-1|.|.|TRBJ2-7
TGTGCCAGCGGCTCAGCCGAGCAGTACTTC
CASGSAEQYF
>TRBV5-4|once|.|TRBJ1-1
TGTGCCAGCAGCTTTTCACCAGCGAACACTGAAGCTTTCTTT
CASSFSPANTEAFF
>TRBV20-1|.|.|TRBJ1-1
TGCAGTGCTCTGGTTGGGGACTTGAACACTGAAGCTTTCTTT
CSALVGDLNTEAFF
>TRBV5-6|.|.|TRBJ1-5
TGTGCCAGCAGCTTATCTGTCGGGCCCCAGCATTTT
CASSLSVGPQHF
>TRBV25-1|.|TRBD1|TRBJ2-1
TGTGCCAGCAAAGGGACAGGGGGCCACAATGAGCAGTTCTTC
CASKGTGGHNEQFF
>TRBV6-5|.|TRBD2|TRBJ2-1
TGTGCCAGCAGTTGGAGGACCGGGGGGTTAGAGCAGTTCTTC
CASSWRTGGLEQFF
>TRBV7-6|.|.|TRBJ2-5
TGTGCCAGCAACTCCCTGGATCAACAAGAGACCCAGTACTTC
CASNSLDQQETQYF
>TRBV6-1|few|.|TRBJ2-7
TGTGCCAGCAGTGCCTATAACGCCTACGAGCAGTACTTC
CASSAYNAYEQYF
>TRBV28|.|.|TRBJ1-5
TGTGCCAGCAGTGGAGTCCGAAGCAATCAGCCCCAGCATTTT
CASSGVRSNQPQHF
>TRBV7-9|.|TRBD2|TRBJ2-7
TGTGCCAGCAGCTTAGGACTAGCGGGGCCCCCCTACGAGCAGTACTTC
CASSLGLAGPPYEQYF
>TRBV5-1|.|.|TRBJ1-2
TGCGCCAGCAGCTTGGATGGGGGCGCCCGTGATGGCTACACCTTC
CASSLDGGARDGYTF
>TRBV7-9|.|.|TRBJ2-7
TGTGCCAGCAACTCTGCAGGAGTTCCCTACGAGCAGTACTTC
CASNSAGVPYEQYF
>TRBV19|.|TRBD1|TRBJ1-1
TGTGCCAGTAGTATGGACAGGGGGCAAACTGAAGCTTTCTTT
CASSMDRGQTEAFF
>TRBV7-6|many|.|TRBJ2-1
TGTGCCAGCAGCTTATTTACGGGGGATGAGCAGTTCTTC
CASSLFTGDEQFF
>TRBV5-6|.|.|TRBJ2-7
TGTGCCAGCAGCTTGAAGGGATACCCCACCTACGAGCAGTACTTC
CASSLKGYPTYEQYF
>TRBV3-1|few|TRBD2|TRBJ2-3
TGTGCCAGCAGCCAAGATCGGCGGGCGGGGGGAACCACAGATACGCAGTATTTT
CASSQDRRAGGTTDTQYF
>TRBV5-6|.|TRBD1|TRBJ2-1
TGTGCCAGCAGCGGCACCACAGGGGGAAACAATGAGCAGTTCTTC
CASSGTTGGNNEQFF
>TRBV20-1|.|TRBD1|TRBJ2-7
TGCAGTGGAACAGGGGAAAGTCTCCTCGACGAGCAGTACTTC
CSGTGESLLDEQYF
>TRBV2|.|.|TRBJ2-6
TGTGCCAGCAGAGGCCTCTCTGGGGCCAACGTCCTGACTTTC
CASRGLSGANVLTF
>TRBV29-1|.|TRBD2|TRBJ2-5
TGCAGCGTTGAACTAGCGGGAAAAGGAGAGACCCAGTACTTC
CSVELAGKGETQYF
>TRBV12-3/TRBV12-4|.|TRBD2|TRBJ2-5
TGTGCCAGCAGTGACGGGGGAGGGGAGACCCAGTACTTC
CASSDGGGETQYF
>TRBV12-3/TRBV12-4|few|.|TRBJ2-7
TGTGCCAGCAGTTTGGGTAGGTGGTACGAGCAGTACTTC
CASSLGRWYEQYF
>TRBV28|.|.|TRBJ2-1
TGTGCCACACAATTTAATGAGCAGTTCTTC
CATQFNEQFF
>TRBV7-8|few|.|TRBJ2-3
TGTGCCAGCAGCTTGACTCTCGGGACAGATACGCAGTATTTT
CASSLTLGTDTQYF
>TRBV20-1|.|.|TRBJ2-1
TGCAGTGCTAGTCTTGTTAACTACAATGAGCAGTTCTTC
CSASLVNYNEQFF
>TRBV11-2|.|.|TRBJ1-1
TGTGCCAGCAGCCAAAACAGGTACACTGAAGCTTTCTTT
CASSQNRYTEAFF
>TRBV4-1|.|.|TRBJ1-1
TGCGCCAGCAGCCAAGATCCGGGGCAGGGAAGTACTGAAGCTTTCTTT
CASSQDPGQGSTEAFF
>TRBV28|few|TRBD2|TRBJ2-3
TGTGCCAGCACCCCGCTAGCGGCATACACAGATACGCAGTATTTT
CASTPLAAYTDTQYF
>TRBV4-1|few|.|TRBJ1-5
TGCGCCAGCAGCGACGAGCCGGGCGATCAGCCCCAGCATTTT
CASSDEPGDQPQHF
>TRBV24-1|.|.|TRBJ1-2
TGTGCCACCTATATGCAGGGTGATGGCTACACCTTC
CATYMQGDGYTF